The source of this T cell receptor (beta chain) is a study of blood T cell repertoires in COVID-19. Overall study context: Collection of acute and convalescent COVID-19 samples took place in the United States, Italy and Spain.

Methods used by the authors: Estimates of nucleated cell counts were drawn from the amplification of reference gene primers. Here immunoSEQ multiplex PCR was the method, and the copy in TCRdb shows in-frame clones only, minus some. The V and J calls and the clone size are those of that table, but D and trimming were determined from the DNA. The top ten clones hold 20% to 25% of a sample with about 61,000 clones, about 90% of them seen once. Germline CDR1 is SGHVS and CDR2 is FQNEAQ. Trimming left V 8 bases short and J 4 bases short, with 14 bases between. The CDR3 is 13 amino acids. The receptor comes from a woman aged 45-65 years with active or convalescent COVID-19. The sample was peripheral blood. The V call is TRBV7-8, the J call TRBJ2-5, with D possibly being TRBD2 (5 bases). DNA for the CDR3: TGTGCCAGCGCAAATAGCGTGACAGAGACCCAGTACTTC. It codes for CASANSVTETQYF.